The 21 T cell receptor beta chains presented below share a single source sample, sequenced in a study of T-cell memory formation after mild COVID-19. TCRdb analysed the 5' RACE reads with MiXCR anew, one entry per CDR3 protein. The sample records fewer than 500,000 distinct CDR3 sequences, roughly 25% being singletons. Sequencing was carried out using PBMCs or a T cell subset sorted from them (not recorded which). The receptors come from an adult woman who had mild COVID-19 (a few samples of this study predate the infection). Cell type and time point are not known.

In this sample, this clonotype turned up a few times. CDR3 region: CARGGTAIYSNQPQHF. CDR3 bases: TGTGCCAGGGGGGGAACAGCCATTTATAGCAATCAGCCCCAGCATTTT. The J gene is TRBJ1-5, the V gene TRBV14, with D perhaps matching TRBD1 (5 bases). The CDR3 loop spans 16 amino acids. V was pared by 9 bases and J by 0 bases, with 18 bases between. CDR1 SGHDN and CDR2 FVKESK come from the germline V gene.

The chain carries TRBV6-6 and TRBJ1-5; 11 nucleotides agree with TRBD1. CDR1 and CDR2 (germline): MNHNY, SVGAGI (reference sequence). The CDR3 is made up of 17 amino acids. Trimming removed 7 bases from V and 0 bases from J; junction bases left unmatched: 8. The CDR3 region is CASNLGQGDGSNQPQHF. The CDR3 DNA reads TGTGCCAGCAATCTGGGACAGGGGGACGGTAGCAATCAGCCCCAGCATTTT.

This clonotype turned up a few times. The J gene is TRBJ2-3, the V gene TRBV5-1; no clear D gene. The length of the CDR3 is 15 residues. The V gene's germline CDR1 is SGHRS and CDR2 YFSETQ. V was trimmed by 1 base and J by 6 bases, leaving 15 bases between them. CDR3 amino acids: CASSLLGRKEDTQYF. The CDR3 coding sequence is TGCGCCAGCAGCTTGTTAGGGCGTAAGGAGGATACGCAGTATTTT.

The genes are TRBV15 and TRBJ1-2; no firm D call. This CDR3 contains 11 residues. Trimming pared 5 bases from V and 7 bases from J, leaving 8 bases between. Germline-derived CDR1 and CDR2 are LNHNV and YYDKDF (reference sequence). The CDR3 region is CATSGGSGYTF. The CDR3 region has the DNA TGTGCCACCAGCGGAGGGAGTGGCTACACCTTC.

This clonotype has more than one count but fewer than ten. The V and J genes are TRBV29-1 and TRBJ2-1, with D perhaps matching TRBD2 (5 bases). Germline values: CDR1 SQVTM, CDR2 ANQGSEA. The CDR3 has 13 residues. Trimming took 4 bases from V and 9 from J, leaving 16 bases between them. The CDR3 reads CSVAAGGNTEQFF. DNA of the CDR3: TGCAGCGTTGCGGCGGGTGGGAATACTGAGCAGTTCTTC.

In this sample, this clonotype turned up a few times. V and J are TRBV7-2 and TRBJ2-5, with D perhaps matching TRBD2 (5 bases). The CDR3 runs to 14 residues. CDR1 is SGHTA, CDR2 FQGNSA, per germline. The V end was cut by 4 bases, the J end by 5 bases, with 14 bases between. CDR3 sequence: CASSSSTTMETQYF. As DNA, the CDR3 is TGTGCCAGCAGCTCCTCGACTACGATGGAGACCCAGTACTTC. Combining the CDR3 with reference TRBV7-2 and TRBJ2-5 gives the whole variable domain GAGVSQSPSNKVTEKGKDVELRCDPISGHTALYWYRQSLGQGLEFLIYFQGNSAPDKSGLPSDRFSAERTGGSVSTLTIQRTQQEDSAVYLCASSSSTTMETQYFGPGTRLLVL.

In this sample, this clonotype turned up a few times. V and J are TRBV6-5 and TRBJ2-6; D is undetermined. The CDR3 runs 15 residues. V lost 6 bases and J 1 base, leaving 10 bases between the germline ends. Germline V gene lookup returns CDR1 MNHEY and CDR2 SVGAGI. CDR3 nucleotide sequence: TGTGCCAGCAGCCCCTACAGTTCTGGGGCCAACGTCCTGACTTTC. It yields the protein CASSPYSSGANVLTF.

CDR3 loop: CASSLGPGNTDPTQYF. In DNA form, the CDR3 reads TGTGCCAGCAGCTTAGGGCCCGGAAACACAGACCCAACCCAGTACTTC. The V gene is TRBV5-5, the J gene TRBJ2-7; no clear D gene. The ends were cut back, 2 bases at V and 10 bases at J, with 25 bases in the middle. The germline V gene has CDR1 SGHKS and CDR2 YYEKEE (reference sequence). This CDR3 region has 16 residues.

The chain recombines TRBV3-1 with TRBJ1-2; D is unresolved. This CDR3 contains 12 residues. Germline V CDR1 and CDR2: LGHDT, YNNKEL (reference sequence). Trimming shortened V by 1 base and J by 8 bases, and 8 bases separated the two germline ends. CDR3 sequence: CASSQVSMGYTF. CDR3 in DNA: TGTGCCAGCAGCCAAGTTTCTATGGGCTACACCTTC.

This clonotype was seen more than once but under ten times. J is TRBJ1-1 and V is TRBV5-5; 7 positions agree with TRBD1. The CDR3 runs 14 residues. CDR1 is SGHKS and CDR2 is YYEKEE in the germline V gene (reference sequence). Trimming cost V 5 bases and J 10 bases; bases outside gene matches: 14. The CDR3 loop is CASSSGTQGEGAFF. Written as DNA, the CDR3 is TGTGCCAGCAGTTCCGGGACCCAGGGGGAAGGAGCTTTCTTT.

This clonotype was observed a handful of times. The chain combines TRBV5-1 with TRBJ1-2; 8 bases match TRBD1. Germline assignment: CDR1 SGHRS and CDR2 YFSETQ. V shed 4 bases and J 0 bases; nucleotides not matched to a gene: 2. The CDR3 is made up of 14 amino acids. As DNA, the CDR3 is TGCGCCAGCAGCCCCAGGGGGCCTAACTATGGCTACACCTTC. Residues: CASSPRGPNYGYTF.

J is TRBJ2-3 and V is TRBV7-3; D is unresolved. The V end was cut by 0 bases, the J end by 2 bases, with 9 bases between. CDR3 length: 15 residues. Germline V gene sequence: CDR1 SGHTA, CDR2 FQGTGA. This CDR3 reads CASSLTKVNTDTQYF. As DNA, the CDR3 is TGTGCCAGCAGCTTAACTAAAGTTAACACAGATACGCAGTATTTT.

The chain joins TRBV12-3 or TRBV12-4 to TRBJ2-5; 7 bases align to TRBD1. This CDR3 is built from 16 residues. J was trimmed by 1 base and V by 6 bases; bases with no gene match: 11. This chain's CDR3 is CASSPLDRSLQETQYF. The CDR3 nucleotides are TGTGCCAGCAGCCCGTTGGACAGGAGCCTCCAAGAGACCCAGTACTTC.

This clonotype was recorded a few times. The chain combines TRBV18 with TRBJ1-4; D is uncertain. V was shortened by 3 bases and J by 5 bases, with 7 bases between the two germline ends. This CDR3 has 13 residues. Germline assignment: CDR1 KGHSH and CDR2 LQKENI. The CDR3 region is CASSPYPNEKLFF. As DNA, the CDR3 is TGTGCCAGCTCACCTTACCCGAATGAAAAACTGTTTTTT.

The gene calls are TRBV4-3 and TRBJ2-7; 7 bases match TRBD1. V was pared by 2 bases and J by 7 bases, with 5 bases of the junction left unmatched. CDR3 length: 13 amino acids. Germline V gene lookup returns CDR1 LGHNA and CDR2 YSLEER. Here the CDR3 DNA reads TGCGCCAGCAGCCAATCTGCAGGGGGAGAGCAGTACTTC. This sequence encodes CASSQSAGGEQYF.

This clonotype has more than one count but fewer than ten. The chain uses TRBV7-8 and TRBJ1-5, with no clear D. Germline V gene sequence: CDR1 SGHVS, CDR2 FQNEAQ. V lost 4 bases to trimming and J lost 9 bases, with 16 bases between them. The CDR3 loop spans 14 amino acids. This chain's CDR3 is CASSSDTPLVPQHF. For the CDR3, the DNA is TGTGCCAGCAGCTCCGACACCCCATTAGTGCCCCAGCATTTT.

The chain has TRBV6-6 and TRBJ2-7; D not resolved. V was pared by 6 bases and J by 3 bases, with 24 bases between. The CDR3 loop spans 17 amino acids. From germline, CDR1 is MNHNY and CDR2 SVGAGI (reference sequence). CDR3 sequence (DNA): TGTGCCAGCAGACCGACCTGGCCGATAGCTGTCGACTACGAGCAGTACTTC. Encoded protein: CASRPTWPIAVDYEQYF.

V usage is TRBV5-4 and J usage is TRBJ2-3; 13 bases agree with TRBD2. There are 16 residues in the CDR3. J was trimmed by 5 bases and V by 1 base; bases with no gene match: 4. CDR1 is SGHNT, CDR2 YYREEE, per germline (reference sequence). The CDR3 sequence: CASSLRLAGGRDTQYF. The CDR3 coding sequence is TGTGCCAGCAGCTTGAGACTAGCGGGAGGTCGAGATACGCAGTATTTT.

The V and J genes are TRBV28 and TRBJ1-1; 7 bases line up with TRBD1. J lost 1 base, V lost 8 bases, and 10 bases had no gene match. The CDR3 sequence is 15 residues long. CDR1 and CDR2 from the germline V gene are MDHEN and SYDVKM. The CDR3 bases are TGTGCCAGCGACCGGCACGGGACAGAGAACACTGAAGCTTTCTTT. It translates to CASDRHGTENTEAFF.

This clonotype has a handful of counts. J is TRBJ2-1 and V is TRBV29-1; D might be TRBD2 (6 bases). Germline CDR1 reads SQVTM; CDR2 reads ANQGSEA. V was trimmed by 0 bases and J by 3 bases, leaving 12 bases between them. CDR3 size: 15 residues. The CDR3 sequence is CSVEDQTRVYNEQFF. CDR3 nucleotides: TGCAGCGTTGAAGATCAGACTAGGGTCTACAATGAGCAGTTCTTC.

The V call is TRBV7-9, the J call TRBJ2-2; D gene unclear. CDR1 is SEHNR and CDR2 is FQNEAQ in the germline V gene (reference sequence). CDR3 length: 15 amino acids. V shed 3 bases and J shed 0 bases, with 8 bases lying between them. The CDR3 loop reads CASSFGGPNTGELFF. The CDR3 region has the DNA TGTGCCAGCAGCTTCGGCGGACCGAACACCGGGGAGCTGTTTTTT.